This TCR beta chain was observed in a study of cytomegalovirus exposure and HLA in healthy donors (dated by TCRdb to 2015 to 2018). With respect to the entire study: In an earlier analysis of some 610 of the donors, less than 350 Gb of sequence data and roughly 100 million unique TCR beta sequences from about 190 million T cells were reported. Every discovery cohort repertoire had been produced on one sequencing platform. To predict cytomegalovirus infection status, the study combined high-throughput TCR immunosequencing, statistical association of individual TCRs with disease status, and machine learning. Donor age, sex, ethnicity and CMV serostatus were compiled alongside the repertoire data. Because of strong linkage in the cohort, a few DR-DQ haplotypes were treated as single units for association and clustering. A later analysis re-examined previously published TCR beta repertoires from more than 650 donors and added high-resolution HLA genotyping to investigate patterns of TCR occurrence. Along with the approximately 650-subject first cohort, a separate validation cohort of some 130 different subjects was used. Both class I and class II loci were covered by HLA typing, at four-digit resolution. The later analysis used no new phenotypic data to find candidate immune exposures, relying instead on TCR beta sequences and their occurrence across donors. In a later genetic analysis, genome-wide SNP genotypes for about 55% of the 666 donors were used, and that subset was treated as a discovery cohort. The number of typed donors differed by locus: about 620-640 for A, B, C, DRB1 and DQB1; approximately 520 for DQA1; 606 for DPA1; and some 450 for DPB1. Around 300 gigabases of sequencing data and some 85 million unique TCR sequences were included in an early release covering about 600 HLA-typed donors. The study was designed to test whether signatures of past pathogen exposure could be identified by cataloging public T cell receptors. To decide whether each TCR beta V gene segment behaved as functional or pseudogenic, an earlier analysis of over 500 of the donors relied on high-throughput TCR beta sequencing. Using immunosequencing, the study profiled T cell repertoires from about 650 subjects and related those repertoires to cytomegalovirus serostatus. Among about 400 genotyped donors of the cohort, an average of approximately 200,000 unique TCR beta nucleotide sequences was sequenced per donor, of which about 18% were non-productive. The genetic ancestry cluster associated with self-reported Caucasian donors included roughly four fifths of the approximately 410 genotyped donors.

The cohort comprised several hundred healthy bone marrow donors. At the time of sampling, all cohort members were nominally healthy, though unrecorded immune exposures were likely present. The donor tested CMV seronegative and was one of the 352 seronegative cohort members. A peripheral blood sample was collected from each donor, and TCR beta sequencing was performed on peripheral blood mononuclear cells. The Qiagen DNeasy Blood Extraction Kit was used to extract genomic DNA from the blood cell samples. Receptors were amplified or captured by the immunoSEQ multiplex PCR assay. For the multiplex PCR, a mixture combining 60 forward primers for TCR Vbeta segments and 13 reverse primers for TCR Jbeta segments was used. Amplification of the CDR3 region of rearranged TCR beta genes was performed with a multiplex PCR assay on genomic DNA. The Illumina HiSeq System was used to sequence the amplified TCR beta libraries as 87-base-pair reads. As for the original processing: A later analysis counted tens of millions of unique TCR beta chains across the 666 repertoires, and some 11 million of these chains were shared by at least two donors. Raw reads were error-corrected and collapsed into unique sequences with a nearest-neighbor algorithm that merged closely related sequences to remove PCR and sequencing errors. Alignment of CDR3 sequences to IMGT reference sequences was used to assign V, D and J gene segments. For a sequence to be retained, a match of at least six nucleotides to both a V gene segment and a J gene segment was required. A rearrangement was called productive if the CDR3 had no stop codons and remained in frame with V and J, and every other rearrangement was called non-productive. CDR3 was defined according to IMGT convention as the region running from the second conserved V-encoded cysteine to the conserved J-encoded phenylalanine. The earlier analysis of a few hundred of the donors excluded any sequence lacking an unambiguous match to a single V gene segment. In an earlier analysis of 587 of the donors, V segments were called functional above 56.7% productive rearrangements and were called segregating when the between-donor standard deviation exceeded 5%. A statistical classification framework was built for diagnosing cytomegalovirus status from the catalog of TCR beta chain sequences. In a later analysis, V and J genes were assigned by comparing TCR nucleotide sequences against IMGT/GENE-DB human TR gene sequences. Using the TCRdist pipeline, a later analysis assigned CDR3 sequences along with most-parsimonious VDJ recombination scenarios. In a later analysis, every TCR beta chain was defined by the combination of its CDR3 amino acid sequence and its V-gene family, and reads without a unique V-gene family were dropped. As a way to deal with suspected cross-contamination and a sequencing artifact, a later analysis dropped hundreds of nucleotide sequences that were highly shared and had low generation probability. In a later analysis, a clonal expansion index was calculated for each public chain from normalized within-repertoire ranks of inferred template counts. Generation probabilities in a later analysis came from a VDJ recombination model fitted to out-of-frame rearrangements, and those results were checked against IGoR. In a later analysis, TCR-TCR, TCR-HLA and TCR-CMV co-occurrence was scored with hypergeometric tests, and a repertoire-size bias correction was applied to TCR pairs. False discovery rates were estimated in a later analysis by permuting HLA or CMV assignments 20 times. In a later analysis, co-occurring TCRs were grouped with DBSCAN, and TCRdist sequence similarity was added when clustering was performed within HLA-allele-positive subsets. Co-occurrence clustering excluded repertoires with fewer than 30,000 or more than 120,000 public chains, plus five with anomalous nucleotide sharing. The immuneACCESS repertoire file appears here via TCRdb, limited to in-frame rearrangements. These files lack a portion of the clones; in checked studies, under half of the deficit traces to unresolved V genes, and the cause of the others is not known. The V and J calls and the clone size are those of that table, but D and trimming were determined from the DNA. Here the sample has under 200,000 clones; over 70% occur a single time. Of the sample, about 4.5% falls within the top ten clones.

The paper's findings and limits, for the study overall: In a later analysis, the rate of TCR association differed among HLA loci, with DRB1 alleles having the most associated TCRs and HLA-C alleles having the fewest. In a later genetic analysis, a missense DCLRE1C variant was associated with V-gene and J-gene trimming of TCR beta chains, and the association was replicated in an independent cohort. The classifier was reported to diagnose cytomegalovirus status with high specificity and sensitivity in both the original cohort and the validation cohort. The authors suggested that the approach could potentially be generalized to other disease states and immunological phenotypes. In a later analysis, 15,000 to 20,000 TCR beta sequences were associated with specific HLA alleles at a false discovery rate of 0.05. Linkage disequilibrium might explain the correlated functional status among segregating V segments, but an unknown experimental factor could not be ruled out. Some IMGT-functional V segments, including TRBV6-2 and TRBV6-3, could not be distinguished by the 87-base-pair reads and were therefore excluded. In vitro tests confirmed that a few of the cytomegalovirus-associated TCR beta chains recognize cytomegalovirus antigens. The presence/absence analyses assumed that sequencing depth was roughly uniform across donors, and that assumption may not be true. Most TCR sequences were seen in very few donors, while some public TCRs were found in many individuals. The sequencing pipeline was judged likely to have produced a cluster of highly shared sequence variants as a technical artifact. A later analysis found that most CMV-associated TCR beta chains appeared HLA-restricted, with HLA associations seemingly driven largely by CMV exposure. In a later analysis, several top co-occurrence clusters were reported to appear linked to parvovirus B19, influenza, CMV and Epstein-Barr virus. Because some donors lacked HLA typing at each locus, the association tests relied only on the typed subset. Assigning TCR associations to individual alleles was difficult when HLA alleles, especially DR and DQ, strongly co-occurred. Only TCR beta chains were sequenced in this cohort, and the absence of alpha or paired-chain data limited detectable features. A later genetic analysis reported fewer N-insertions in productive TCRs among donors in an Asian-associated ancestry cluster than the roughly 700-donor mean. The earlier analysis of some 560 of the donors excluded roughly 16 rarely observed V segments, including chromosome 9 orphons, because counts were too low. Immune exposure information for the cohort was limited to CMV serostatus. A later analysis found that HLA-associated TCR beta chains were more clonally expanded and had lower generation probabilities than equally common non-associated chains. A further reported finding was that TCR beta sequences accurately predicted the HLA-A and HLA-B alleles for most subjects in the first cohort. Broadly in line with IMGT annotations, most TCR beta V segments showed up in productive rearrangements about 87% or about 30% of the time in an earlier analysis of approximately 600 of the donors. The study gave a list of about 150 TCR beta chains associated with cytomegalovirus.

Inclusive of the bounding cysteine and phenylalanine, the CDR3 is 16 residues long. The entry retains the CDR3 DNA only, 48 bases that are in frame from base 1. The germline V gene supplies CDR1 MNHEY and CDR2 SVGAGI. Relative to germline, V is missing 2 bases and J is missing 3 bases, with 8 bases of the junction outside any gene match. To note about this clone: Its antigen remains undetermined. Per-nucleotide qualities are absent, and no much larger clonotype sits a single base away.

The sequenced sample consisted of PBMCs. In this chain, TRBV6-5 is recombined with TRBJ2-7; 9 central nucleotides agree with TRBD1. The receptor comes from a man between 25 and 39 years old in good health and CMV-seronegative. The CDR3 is CASSYDGGTGRYEQYF. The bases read TGTGCCAGCAGTTACGACGGTGGGACAGGGCGCTACGAGCAGTACTTC.